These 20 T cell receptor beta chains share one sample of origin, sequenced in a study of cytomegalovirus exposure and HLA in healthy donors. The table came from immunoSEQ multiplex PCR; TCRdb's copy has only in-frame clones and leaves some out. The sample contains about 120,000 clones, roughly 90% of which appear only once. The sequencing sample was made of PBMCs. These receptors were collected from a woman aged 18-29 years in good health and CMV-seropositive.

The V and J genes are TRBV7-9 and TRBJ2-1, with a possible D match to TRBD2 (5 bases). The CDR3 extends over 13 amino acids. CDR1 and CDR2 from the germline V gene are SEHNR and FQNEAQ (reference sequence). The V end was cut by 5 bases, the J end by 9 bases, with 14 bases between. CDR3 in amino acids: CASSPVGGGEQFF. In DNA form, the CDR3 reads TGTGCCAGCAGCCCGGTCGGAGGCGGTGAGCAGTTCTTC.

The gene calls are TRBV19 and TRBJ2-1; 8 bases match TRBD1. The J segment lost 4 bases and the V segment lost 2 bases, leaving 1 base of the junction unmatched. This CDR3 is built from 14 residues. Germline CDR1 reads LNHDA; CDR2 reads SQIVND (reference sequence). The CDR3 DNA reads TGTGCCAGTAGTATACAGGGGGCTTACAATGAGCAGTTCTTC. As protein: CASSIQGAYNEQFF.

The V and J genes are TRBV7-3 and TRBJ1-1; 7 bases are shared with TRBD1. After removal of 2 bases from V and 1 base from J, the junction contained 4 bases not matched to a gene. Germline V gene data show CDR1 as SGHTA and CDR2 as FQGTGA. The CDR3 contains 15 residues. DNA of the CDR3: TGTGCCAGCAGCTTAGCCCCAGGGGGGAACACTGAAGCTTTCTTT. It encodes CASSLAPGGNTEAFF.

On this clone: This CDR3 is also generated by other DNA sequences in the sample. The CDR3 is CASSLGGNTEAFF. The CDR3 DNA reads as TGTGCCAGCAGCTTGGGCGGGAACACTGAAGCTTTCTTT. This chain links TRBV5-6 with TRBJ1-1; D gene unclear. The CDR3 runs to 13 residues. With 0 bases removed from V and 1 base from J, the gap between germline ends came to 4 bases. Germline-derived CDR1 and CDR2 are SGHDT and YYEEEE.

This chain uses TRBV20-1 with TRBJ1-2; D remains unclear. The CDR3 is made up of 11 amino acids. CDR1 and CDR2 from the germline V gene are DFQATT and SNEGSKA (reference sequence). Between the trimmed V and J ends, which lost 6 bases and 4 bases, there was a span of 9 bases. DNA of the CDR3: TGCAGTGCCACCCGGGGCTATGGCTACACCTTC. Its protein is CSATRGYGYTF.

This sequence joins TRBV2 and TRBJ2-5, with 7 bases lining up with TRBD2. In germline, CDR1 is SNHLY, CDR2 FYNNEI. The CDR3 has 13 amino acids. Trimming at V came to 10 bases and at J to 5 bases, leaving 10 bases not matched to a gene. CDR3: CATVRGREETQYF. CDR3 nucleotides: TGTGCCACCGTTAGAGGGAGGGAGGAGACCCAGTACTTC.

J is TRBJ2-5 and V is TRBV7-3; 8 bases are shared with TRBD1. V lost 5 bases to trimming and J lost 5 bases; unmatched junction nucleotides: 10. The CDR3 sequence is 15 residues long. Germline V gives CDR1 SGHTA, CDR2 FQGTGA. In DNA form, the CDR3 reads TGTGCCAGCAGCCCGGGGACAGGTCGTTGGGAGACCCAGTACTTC. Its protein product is CASSPGTGRWETQYF.

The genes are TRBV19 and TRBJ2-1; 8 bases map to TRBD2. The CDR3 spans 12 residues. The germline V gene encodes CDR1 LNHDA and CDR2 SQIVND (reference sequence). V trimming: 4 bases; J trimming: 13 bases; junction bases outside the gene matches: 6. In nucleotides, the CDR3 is TGTGCCAGTAGTACCCCGGGAGGGCCCCAGTTCTTC. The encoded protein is CASSTPGGPQFF.

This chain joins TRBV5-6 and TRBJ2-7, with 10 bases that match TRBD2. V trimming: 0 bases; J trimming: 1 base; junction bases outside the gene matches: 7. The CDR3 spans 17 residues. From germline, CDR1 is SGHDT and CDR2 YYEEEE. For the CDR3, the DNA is TGTGCCAGCAGCTTGGGGCTAGCGGGAGTGGTTTCCTACGAGCAGTACTTC. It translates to CASSLGLAGVVSYEQYF.

The CDR3 reads CASSLGAGTEGSYEQYF. In nucleotides, the CDR3 is TGTGCCAGCAGCTTAGGGGCAGGGACGGAGGGATCCTACGAGCAGTACTTC. The rearrangement uses TRBV7-6 and TRBJ2-7, with D tentatively TRBD2 (6 bases). The V gene lost 1 base and the J gene lost 1 base, with 17 bases spanning the gap. Germline values: CDR1 SGHVS, CDR2 FNYEAQ. The length of the CDR3 is 17 residues.

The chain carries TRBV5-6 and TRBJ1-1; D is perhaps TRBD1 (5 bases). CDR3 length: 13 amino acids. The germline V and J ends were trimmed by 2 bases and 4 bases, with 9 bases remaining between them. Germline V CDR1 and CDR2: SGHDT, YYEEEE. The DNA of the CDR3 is TGTGCCAGCAGCTTTATGGGGGGCACTGAAGCTTTCTTT. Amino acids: CASSFMGGTEAFF.

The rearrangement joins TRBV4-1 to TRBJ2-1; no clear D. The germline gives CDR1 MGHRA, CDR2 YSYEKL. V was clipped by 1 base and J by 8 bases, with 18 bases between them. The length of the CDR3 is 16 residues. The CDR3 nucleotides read TGCGCCAGCAGCCAAGTTAATCTAGTTGGGTGGGATGAGCAGTTCTTC. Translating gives CASSQVNLVGWDEQFF.

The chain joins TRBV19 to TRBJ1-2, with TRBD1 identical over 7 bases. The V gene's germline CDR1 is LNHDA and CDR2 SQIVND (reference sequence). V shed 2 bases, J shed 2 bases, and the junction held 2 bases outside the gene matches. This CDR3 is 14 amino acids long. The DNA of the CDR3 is TGTGCCAGTAGTATACCAGGGGGGAACTATGGCTACACCTTC. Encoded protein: CASSIPGGNYGYTF.

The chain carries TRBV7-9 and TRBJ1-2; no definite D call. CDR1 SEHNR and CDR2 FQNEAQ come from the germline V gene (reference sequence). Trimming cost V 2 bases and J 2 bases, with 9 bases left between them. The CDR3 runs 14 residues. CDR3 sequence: CASSLSAVNYGYTF. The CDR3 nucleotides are TGTGCCAGCAGCTTAAGCGCAGTCAACTATGGCTACACCTTC.

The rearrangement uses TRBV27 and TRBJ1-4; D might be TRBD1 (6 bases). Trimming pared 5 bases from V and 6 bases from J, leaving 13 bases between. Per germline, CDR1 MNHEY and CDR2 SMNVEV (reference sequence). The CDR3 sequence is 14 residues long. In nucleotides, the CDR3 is TGTGCCAGCAGTCCGGGAGGGGGACATGAAAAACTGTTTTTT. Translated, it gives CASSPGGGHEKLFF.

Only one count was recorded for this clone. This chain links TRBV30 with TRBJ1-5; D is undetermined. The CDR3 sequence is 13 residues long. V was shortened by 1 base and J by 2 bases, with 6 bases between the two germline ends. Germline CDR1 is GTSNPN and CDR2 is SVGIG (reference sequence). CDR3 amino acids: CAWSETRNQPQHF. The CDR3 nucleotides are TGTGCCTGGAGTGAGACTCGCAATCAGCCCCAGCATTTT.

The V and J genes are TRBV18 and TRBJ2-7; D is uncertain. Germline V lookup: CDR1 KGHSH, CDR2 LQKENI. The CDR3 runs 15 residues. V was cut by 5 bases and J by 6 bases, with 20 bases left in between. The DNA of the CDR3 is TGTGCCAGCTCAGCCGTAGTGGGCAGCAGCCTCGAGCAGTACTTC. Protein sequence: CASSAVVGSSLEQYF.

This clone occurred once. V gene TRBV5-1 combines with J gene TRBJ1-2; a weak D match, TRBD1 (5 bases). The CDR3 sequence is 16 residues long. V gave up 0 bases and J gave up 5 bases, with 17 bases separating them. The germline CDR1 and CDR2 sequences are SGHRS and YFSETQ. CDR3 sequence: CASSLDVAVGGYGYTF. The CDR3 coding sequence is TGCGCCAGCAGCTTGGATGTTGCAGTCGGGGGGTATGGCTACACCTTC.

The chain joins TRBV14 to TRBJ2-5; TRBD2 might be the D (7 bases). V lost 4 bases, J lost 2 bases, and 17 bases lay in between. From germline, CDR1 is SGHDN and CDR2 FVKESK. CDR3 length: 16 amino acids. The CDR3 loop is CASSPPGKGGQETQYF. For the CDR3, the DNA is TGTGCCAGCAGCCCCCCAGGAAAGGGGGGGCAAGAGACCCAGTACTTC.

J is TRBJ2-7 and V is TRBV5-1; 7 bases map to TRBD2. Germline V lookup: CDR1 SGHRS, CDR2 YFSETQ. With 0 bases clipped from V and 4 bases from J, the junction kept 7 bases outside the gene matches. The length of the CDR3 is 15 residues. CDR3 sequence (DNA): TGCGCCAGCAGCTTGGAGGGGAGGGGAGGGTACGAGCAGTACTTC. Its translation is CASSLEGRGGYEQYF. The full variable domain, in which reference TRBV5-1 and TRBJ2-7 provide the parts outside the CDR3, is KAGVTQTPRYLIKTRGQQVTLSCSPISGHRSVSWYQQTPGQGLQFLFEYFSETQRNKGNFPGRFSGRQFSNSRSEMNVSTLELGDSALYLCASSLEGRGGYEQYFGPGTRLTVT.